Listed below are T cell receptor beta chains from one sample, sequenced in a study of cytotoxic CD8 clonotypes in ibrutinib-treated CLL. Some clones are missing from TCRdb's copy, which holds only in-frame ones; the method was immunoSEQ multiplex PCR. The table shows around 160,000 clones, with more than 75% occurring only once. The sequences come from PBMCs, collected after 12 months of ibrutinib treatment. These receptors were taken from a human donor with chronic lymphocytic leukemia. Both conserved end residues are part of each CDR3. The D gene is left open where the match is weak. Some rows have no size entry. The others give once, few or many, or a class for an expanded clone.

size: -
D: TRBD2
J: TRBJ2-3
V: TRBV5-4
CDR3: CASTPSVAGLPSFGTDTQYF
DNA: TGTGCCAGCACCCCATCGGTAGCGGGGCTCCCGTCCTTTGGCACAGATACGCAGTATTTT

size: -
D: TRBD1
J: TRBJ2-7
V: TRBV7-2
CDR3: CASSYSGQGAYEQYF
DNA: TGTGCCAGCAGTTATTCCGGACAGGGGGCGTACGAGCAGTACTTC

size: once
D: -
J: TRBJ2-1
V: TRBV5-6
CDR3: CASSSFVASSYNEQFF
DNA: TGTGCCAGCAGCTCGTTCGTAGCGAGCTCCTACAATGAGCAGTTCTTC

size: -
D: TRBD1
J: TRBJ2-5
V: TRBV6-1
CDR3: CASTDRGTQETQYF
DNA: TGTGCCAGCACGGACAGGGGGACTCAAGAGACCCAGTACTTC

size: -
D: -
J: TRBJ1-5
V: TRBV19
CDR3: CASSIDSPWGRARYSNQPQHF
DNA: TGTGCCAGTAGTATAGACTCCCCGTGGGGGCGGGCGCGCTATAGCAATCAGCCCCAGCATTTT

size: -
D: TRBD2
J: TRBJ2-5
V: TRBV5-4
CDR3: CASSPGLAGKQETQYF
DNA: TGTGCCAGCAGCCCGGGACTAGCGGGGAAACAAGAGACCCAGTACTTC

size: -
D: -
J: TRBJ1-1
V: TRBV15
CDR3: CATSRDRQPEAFF
DNA: TGTGCCACCAGCAGAGATAGACAGCCTGAAGCTTTCTTT

size: once
D: TRBD2
J: TRBJ2-1
V: TRBV7-3
CDR3: CASSISSGGYNEQFF
DNA: TGTGCCAGCAGCATCTCTAGCGGGGGCTACAATGAGCAGTTCTTC

size: -
D: TRBD1
J: TRBJ1-2
V: TRBV7-9
CDR3: CASSPRTGGYGYTF
DNA: TGTGCCAGCAGCCCTAGGACAGGGGGATATGGCTACACCTTC

size: once
D: TRBD1
J: TRBJ2-5
V: TRBV28
CDR3: CASSSRTGQETQYF
DNA: TGTGCCAGCAGTTCCCGGACAGGGCAAGAGACCCAGTACTTC

size: -
D: TRBD2
J: TRBJ2-1
V: TRBV27
CDR3: CASSSPGLAGFGEQFF
DNA: TGTGCCAGCAGTTCACCGGGACTAGCGGGATTCGGTGAGCAGTTCTTC

size: few
D: TRBD1
J: TRBJ1-2
V: TRBV18
CDR3: CASSPNPGQGNYGYTF
DNA: TGTGCCAGCTCACCAAATCCGGGACAGGGGAACTATGGCTACACCTTC

size: -
D: -
J: TRBJ1-1
V: TRBV6-5
CDR3: CASSYSGALDTEAFF
DNA: TGTGCCAGCAGTTACTCTGGGGCCTTGGACACTGAAGCTTTCTTT

size: -
D: -
J: TRBJ1-1
V: TRBV7-6
CDR3: CASSQMNTEAFF
DNA: TGTGCCAGCAGCCAGATGAACACTGAAGCTTTCTTT

size: -
D: TRBD2
J: TRBJ2-3
V: TRBV10-3
CDR3: CASSGLAGGQDTQYF
DNA: TGTGCCAGTTCAGGACTAGCGGGGGGGCAAGATACGCAGTATTTT

size: once
D: -
J: TRBJ2-2
V: TRBV5-6
CDR3: CASSLGRQNTGELFF
DNA: TGTGCCAGCAGCTTGGGCAGGCAGAACACCGGGGAGCTGTTTTTT

size: -
D: TRBD2
J: TRBJ2-1
V: TRBV7-2
CDR3: CASSSQLRMTSGRGGEQFF
DNA: TGTGCCAGCAGCTCCCAACTCAGGATGACTAGCGGGAGGGGGGGTGAGCAGTTCTTC

size: -
D: -
J: TRBJ1-3
V: TRBV5-4
CDR3: CASSLAHEGSGNTIYF
DNA: TGTGCCAGCAGCTTGGCCCACGAGGGTTCTGGAAACACCATATATTTT

size: -
D: -
J: TRBJ2-7
V: TRBV10-3
CDR3: CAIRERQRSYEQYF
DNA: TGTGCCATCAGAGAACGGCAACGTTCCTACGAGCAGTACTTC

size: once
D: -
J: TRBJ2-7
V: TRBV28
CDR3: CASSLFRGVGYEQYF
DNA: TGTGCCAGCAGTTTATTCCGGGGTGTGGGATACGAGCAGTACTTC

size: -
D: -
J: TRBJ1-1
V: TRBV7-9
CDR3: CASSLGQLNTEAFF
DNA: TGTGCCAGCAGCTTAGGACAGCTGAACACTGAAGCTTTCTTT

size: -
D: -
J: TRBJ2-1
V: TRBV9
CDR3: CASSRGTQTLDNEQFF
DNA: TGTGCCAGCAGCCGGGGCACCCAGACATTAGATAATGAGCAGTTCTTC

size: -
D: -
J: TRBJ2-1
V: TRBV7-9
CDR3: CASKVASSSYNEQFF
DNA: TGTGCCAGCAAAGTGGCGAGCAGCTCCTACAATGAGCAGTTCTTC

size: -
D: -
J: TRBJ2-7
V: TRBV7-2
CDR3: CASNQQKTGSYEQYF
DNA: TGTGCCAGCAACCAACAGAAGACGGGCTCCTACGAGCAGTACTTC

size: -
D: TRBD1
J: TRBJ2-1
V: TRBV29-1
CDR3: CSVCTGAHNEQFF
DNA: TGCAGCGTTTGCACAGGGGCTCACAATGAGCAGTTCTTC

size: -
D: -
J: TRBJ2-5
V: TRBV21-1
CDR3: CASSKAGGEETQYF
DNA: TGTGCCAGCAGCAAAGCTGGGGGGGAAGAGACCCAGTACTTC

size: -
D: -
J: TRBJ1-3
V: TRBV19
CDR3: CASSPRGRFSFSGNTIYF
DNA: TGTGCCAGTAGCCCGCGGGGCAGGTTCTCCTTCTCTGGAAACACCATATATTTT

size: -
D: -
J: TRBJ2-7
V: TRBV28
CDR3: CASSQSPPSSYEQYF
DNA: TGTGCCAGCAGTCAATCTCCCCCGAGCTCCTACGAGCAGTACTTC

size: -
D: -
J: TRBJ2-1
V: TRBV5-6
CDR3: CASSGGGHSYNEQFF
DNA: TGTGCCAGCAGCGGTGGCGGGCACTCCTACAATGAGCAGTTCTTC

size: -
D: -
J: TRBJ1-1
V: TRBV21-1
CDR3: CASSTPCPDTEAFF
DNA: TGTGCCAGCAGCACCCCTTGCCCTGACACTGAAGCTTTCTTT

size: once
D: -
J: TRBJ2-5
V: TRBV11-2
CDR3: CASSLGPNQETQYF
DNA: TGTGCCAGCAGCTTAGGCCCAAACCAAGAGACCCAGTACTTC

size: -
D: -
J: TRBJ2-3
V: TRBV5-1
CDR3: CASSLGAAGGTDTQYF
DNA: TGCGCCAGCAGCTTGGGGGCCGCCGGGGGCACAGATACGCAGTATTTT

size: -
D: -
J: TRBJ1-1
V: TRBV29-1
CDR3: CSAREGGDTEAFF
DNA: TGCAGCGCCCGAGAGGGGGGGGACACTGAAGCTTTCTTT

size: -
D: TRBD1
J: TRBJ2-7
V: TRBV9
CDR3: CASSPGTGVFFVQYF
DNA: TGTGCCAGCAGCCCGGGGACAGGGGTGTTCTTCGTGCAGTACTTC

size: -
D: -
J: TRBJ2-7
V: TRBV7-2
CDR3: CASSPYLGEQYF
DNA: TGTGCCAGCAGCCCCTACCTTGGCGAGCAGTACTTC

size: once
D: TRBD1
J: TRBJ2-5
V: TRBV7-3
CDR3: CASSPGGQETQYF
DNA: TGTGCCAGCAGTCCAGGGGGCCAGGAGACCCAGTACTTC

size: -
D: -
J: TRBJ2-5
V: TRBV21-1
CDR3: CASSKLESGLSQETQYF
DNA: TGTGCCAGCAGCAAACTAGAAAGCGGGCTGAGCCAAGAGACCCAGTACTTC

size: -
D: -
J: TRBJ2-7
V: TRBV7-9
CDR3: CASSLVDRIAQYF
DNA: TGTGCCAGCAGCTTAGTGGACAGAATAGCGCAGTACTTC

size: few
D: -
J: TRBJ1-5
V: TRBV29-1
CDR3: CSVAPSPNQPQHF
DNA: TGCAGCGTTGCTCCTAGCCCCAATCAGCCCCAGCATTTT

size: -
D: -
J: TRBJ2-7
V: TRBV6-5
CDR3: CASAFFGSYEQYF
DNA: TGTGCCAGCGCATTCTTCGGCTCCTACGAGCAGTACTTC

size: few
D: -
J: TRBJ2-4
V: TRBV28
CDR3: CASSSIQMDSAKNIQYF
DNA: TGTGCCAGCAGTTCTATCCAAATGGATTCAGCCAAAAACATTCAGTACTTC

size: -
D: TRBD1
J: TRBJ1-2
V: TRBV7-9
CDR3: CASSLPGGNYGYTF
DNA: TGTGCCAGCAGCTTACCAGGGGGTAACTATGGCTACACCTTC

size: few
D: -
J: TRBJ1-1
V: TRBV6-5
CDR3: CASRRSDGNTEAFF
DNA: TGTGCCAGCAGAAGATCAGATGGGAACACTGAAGCTTTCTTT

size: -
D: TRBD2
J: TRBJ2-5
V: TRBV7-9
CDR3: CASSLARTSVQETQYF
DNA: TGTGCCAGCAGCTTAGCGAGGACTAGCGTACAAGAGACCCAGTACTTC

size: -
D: TRBD1
J: TRBJ1-1
V: TRBV10-3
CDR3: CAISEGQVGLNTEAFF
DNA: TGTGCCATCAGTGAAGGACAGGTGGGGTTGAACACTGAAGCTTTCTTT

size: -
D: -
J: TRBJ1-2
V: TRBV28
CDR3: CASSSPGRGYTF
DNA: TGTGCCAGCAGTTCGCCAGGGCGAGGCTACACCTTC

size: -
D: TRBD1
J: TRBJ2-2
V: TRBV11-2
CDR3: CASSPRTGGNTGELFF
DNA: TGTGCCAGCAGCCCGCGGACAGGGGGGAACACCGGGGAGCTGTTTTTT

size: -
D: TRBD1
J: TRBJ2-7
V: TRBV5-1
CDR3: CASSLSTGGLSYEQYF
DNA: TGCGCCAGCAGCTTGTCGACAGGGGGCCTCTCCTACGAGCAGTACTTC

size: -
D: -
J: TRBJ1-5
V: TRBV2
CDR3: CASTGPRVRNQPQHF
DNA: TGTGCCAGCACCGGGCCGAGAGTTCGCAATCAGCCCCAGCATTTT

size: -
D: -
J: TRBJ1-1
V: TRBV11-1
CDR3: CASSGNKAMNTEAFF
DNA: TGTGCCAGCAGCGGAAACAAAGCCATGAACACTGAAGCTTTCTTT

size: once
D: -
J: TRBJ2-2
V: TRBV28
CDR3: CASIPRQGGYRGGELFF
DNA: TGTGCCAGCATCCCGCGACAGGGAGGGTATCGGGGCGGGGAGCTGTTTTTT

size: -
D: TRBD2
J: TRBJ2-7
V: TRBV15
CDR3: CATALGPTGGYEQYF
DNA: TGTGCCACCGCTCTTGGTCCTACGGGGGGCTACGAGCAGTACTTC

size: -
D: TRBD2
J: TRBJ2-1
V: TRBV7-3
CDR3: CASSLTAGGGVNEQFF
DNA: TGTGCCAGCAGCCTTACAGCGGGAGGGGGAGTCAATGAGCAGTTCTTC

size: -
D: -
J: TRBJ1-2
V: TRBV7-2
CDR3: CASSLGKSQGSNYGYTF
DNA: TGTGCCAGCAGCTTAGGGAAGAGTCAGGGGTCTAACTATGGCTACACCTTC

size: few
D: TRBD1
J: TRBJ1-6
V: TRBV14
CDR3: CASSTQGAYSPLHF
DNA: TGTGCCAGCAGCACACAGGGGGCGTATTCACCCCTCCACTTT

size: -
D: -
J: TRBJ1-2
V: TRBV18
CDR3: CASSRTIKEGYGYTF
DNA: TGTGCCAGCTCGCGCACTATTAAGGAGGGCTATGGCTACACCTTC

size: -
D: -
J: TRBJ2-7
V: TRBV29-1
CDR3: CSVVRGGHEQYF
DNA: TGCAGCGTTGTAAGGGGGGGGCACGAGCAGTACTTC

size: few
D: TRBD1
J: TRBJ1-2
V: TRBV11-3
CDR3: CASSLDKKKGQGSNYGYTF
DNA: TGTGCCAGCAGCTTAGATAAGAAAAAAGGACAGGGGTCAAACTATGGCTACACCTTC

size: -
D: -
J: TRBJ1-1
V: TRBV6-5
CDR3: CASSSVTRLMNTEAFF
DNA: TGTGCCAGCAGTTCAGTTACCAGGCTAATGAACACTGAAGCTTTCTTT